The 19 T cell receptor beta chains presented below share a single source sample, sequenced in a study of T cell responses to AZD1222 COVID-19 vaccine. Sequencing used immunoSEQ multiplex PCR; TCRdb keeps in-frame clones, though not all of them. The sample records approximately 82,000 clones, 90% being singletons. This material consisted of peripheral blood, taken on day 0 of AZD1222 vaccination. The source of these receptors is an adult in good health.

The J gene is TRBJ2-3, the V gene TRBV11-3; 7 nucleotides line up with TRBD1. The V and J ends lost 5 bases and 5 bases, in that order; junction bases with no gene match: 7. From germline, CDR1 is SGHNT and CDR2 YENEEA. The CDR3 spans 14 residues. CDR3 nucleotide sequence: TGTGCCAGCAGCCCGACAGGGAGCGGAGATACGCAGTATTTT. Translation: CASSPTGSGDTQYF.

The CDR3 nucleotides are TGTGCCAGCAGCTTTGGAAGGAACACTGAAGCTTTCTTT. It encodes CASSFGRNTEAFF. The chain combines TRBV7-8 with TRBJ1-1; D unclear. The CDR3 covers 13 residues. Germline V gives CDR1 SGHVS, CDR2 FQNEAQ. The germline V and J ends were trimmed by 3 bases and 1 base, with 6 bases remaining between them.

V gene TRBV7-9 combines with J gene TRBJ2-7; D remains unclear. This CDR3 region has 12 residues. With 5 bases removed from V and 2 bases from J, the gap between germline ends came to 7 bases. Looked up from germline, CDR1 is SEHNR and CDR2 is FQNEAQ (reference sequence). The CDR3 nucleotides read TGTGCCAGCAGCACTTCCCCCTACGAGCAGTACTTC. Amino acid sequence: CASSTSPYEQYF.

J is TRBJ2-1 and V is TRBV7-2, with D unresolved. Germline V gene data show CDR1 as SGHTA and CDR2 as FQGNSA. The CDR3 loop spans 15 amino acids. With 1 base removed from V and 4 bases from J, the gap between germline ends came to 11 bases. In nucleotides, the CDR3 is TGTGCCAGCAGCTTAGGGGTCCCGGTGTACAATGAGCAGTTCTTC. It codes for CASSLGVPVYNEQFF.

This CDR3 is CASRPPEGGVNTEAFF. The CDR3 coding sequence is TGTGCCAGTAGACCCCCAGAGGGGGGGGTGAACACTGAAGCTTTCTTT. The chain uses TRBV19 and TRBJ1-1, with TRBD1 as a possible D gene (6 bases). The V gene's germline CDR1 is LNHDA and CDR2 SQIVND (reference sequence). Trimming pared 6 bases from V and 0 bases from J, leaving 17 bases between. The CDR3 contains 16 residues.

V and J are TRBV27 and TRBJ1-1; a weak D match, TRBD1 (6 bases). Germline CDR1 reads MNHEY; CDR2 reads SMNVEV (reference sequence). V was pared by 3 bases and J by 2 bases, with 10 bases between. The length of the CDR3 is 14 residues. DNA of the CDR3: TGTGCCAGCAGTTTCACGGGGACAAACACTGAAGCTTTCTTT. Protein: CASSFTGTNTEAFF.

The DNA of the CDR3 is TGTGCCAGCAGGTACGGAGGGGCGAACACTGAAGCTTTCTTT. Translated, it gives CASRYGGANTEAFF. The chain carries TRBV7-2 and TRBJ1-1; D is perhaps TRBD1 (5 bases). The CDR3 spans 14 residues. V was pared by 6 bases and J by 1 base, with 12 bases between. The V gene's germline CDR1 is SGHTA and CDR2 FQGNSA.

This clone appeared a single time. This chain connects TRBV2 to TRBJ2-2; 8 bases agree with TRBD1. Trimming took 8 bases from V and 4 from J; bases not matched to a gene: 6. Germline-derived CDR1 and CDR2 are SNHLY and FYNNEI. This CDR3 region has 14 residues. Here the CDR3 DNA reads TGTGCCAGCTCAAGACAGGGGCGCACCGGGGAGCTGTTTTTT. It translates to CASSRQGRTGELFF.

The V and J genes are TRBV5-1 and TRBJ1-1; 7 nucleotides match TRBD1. The CDR3 sequence is 15 residues long. With 0 bases clipped from V and 4 bases from J, the junction kept 6 bases outside the gene matches. The germline gives CDR1 SGHRS, CDR2 YFSETQ. This CDR3 is CASSLVAGGVTEAFF. CDR3 nucleotide sequence: TGCGCCAGCAGCTTGGTGGCAGGGGGGGTCACTGAAGCTTTCTTT.

The chain couples TRBV20-1 to TRBJ1-2, with a tentative D call TRBD1 (6 bases). The CDR3 is 11 residues long. V was trimmed by 3 bases and J by 8 bases, leaving 10 bases between them. CDR1 DFQATT and CDR2 SNEGSKA come from the germline V gene (reference sequence). CDR3 region: CSARRGGGYTF. CDR3 bases: TGCAGTGCTAGGAGGGGGGGCGGCTACACCTTC.

V is TRBV5-1 and J is TRBJ2-3; D might be TRBD1 or TRBD2, each matching 5 bases. Germline-derived CDR1 and CDR2 are SGHRS and YFSETQ. V was pared by 4 bases and J by 0 bases, with 18 bases between. This CDR3 has 17 residues. CDR3 loop: CASSRGRDGLSTDTQYF. The CDR3 DNA is TGCGCCAGCAGCCGGGGACGGGACGGTCTAAGCACAGATACGCAGTATTTT.

The chain is built from TRBV5-1 and TRBJ2-1; TRBD2 matches at 8 bases. Per the germline V gene, CDR1 is SGHRS and CDR2 is YFSETQ. The CDR3 is 16 residues long. The V gene end was trimmed by 1 base and the J gene end by 1 base; junction bases not matched to a gene: 4. This chain's CDR3 is CASSLSSGISYNEQFF. The CDR3 nucleotides are TGCGCCAGCAGCTTGAGTAGCGGGATATCCTACAATGAGCAGTTCTTC.

The V and J genes are TRBV7-2 and TRBJ2-2; D is uncertain. Germline V gives CDR1 SGHTA, CDR2 FQGNSA. This CDR3 is 15 amino acids long. V was shortened by 5 bases and J by 2 bases, with 12 bases between the two germline ends. The CDR3 nucleotides are TGTGCCAGCAGCCTTTCAGGAAAAAACACCGGGGAGCTGTTTTTT. Encoded protein: CASSLSGKNTGELFF.

CDR3 residues: CASSGQGALEAFF. The CDR3, as DNA: TGTGCCAGCAGTGGTCAGGGGGCCCTTGAAGCTTTCTTT. The J gene is TRBJ1-1, the V gene TRBV2; TRBD1 matches at 8 bases. The trim removed 4 bases at V and 7 bases at J, leaving 5 bases unmatched. This CDR3 is 13 amino acids long. Germline CDR1 SNHLY, CDR2 FYNNEI.

The V and J genes are TRBV6-6 and TRBJ1-5; no clear D. V was clipped by 5 bases and J by 0 bases, with 14 bases between them. This CDR3 contains 16 residues. Germline CDR1 and CDR2: MNHNY and SVGAGI (reference sequence). The CDR3 nucleotides are TGTGCCAGCAGTACGGAGGTTTACTTTAGCAATCAGCCCCAGCATTTT. It yields the protein CASSTEVYFSNQPQHF.

The V call is TRBV4-2, the J call TRBJ1-4; TRBD1 matches at 9 bases. Germline V gene lookup returns CDR1 LGHNA and CDR2 YNFKEQ. The J segment lost 0 bases and the V segment lost 5 bases, leaving 7 bases of the junction unmatched. This CDR3 spans 17 amino acids. CDR3 DNA sequence: TGTGCCAGCAGCAATCCGGGACAGGGCGCAACTAATGAAAAACTGTTTTTT. Translation gives CASSNPGQGATNEKLFF.

This chain links TRBV27 with TRBJ1-1; possible D gene TRBD1, 5 bases. With 2 bases removed from V and 0 bases from J, the gap between germline ends came to 7 bases. The CDR3 loop spans 14 amino acids. Germline loops: CDR1 MNHEY, CDR2 SMNVEV (reference sequence). The CDR3 DNA reads as TGTGCCAGCAGTTTAGAGGGGCTGAACACTGAAGCTTTCTTT. This codes for CASSLEGLNTEAFF.

The chain joins TRBV11-2 to TRBJ1-4; maybe TRBD1 (5 bases). From germline, CDR1 is SGHAT and CDR2 FQNNGV. The CDR3 covers 15 residues. Deletions cut 4 bases from V and 7 bases from J, with 16 bases between. CDR3 nucleotides: TGTGCCAGCAGCTCAGAGGGGATTCGGGGTGAAAAACTGTTTTTT. Protein sequence: CASSSEGIRGEKLFF. Variable domain in full (rest from reference TRBV11-2 and TRBJ1-4): EAGVAQSPRYKIIEKRQSVAFWCNPISGHATLYWYQQILGQGPKLLIQFQNNGVVDDSQLPKDRFSAERLKGVDSTLKIQPAKLEDSAVYLCASSSEGIRGEKLFFGSGTQLSVL.

The chain is built from TRBV30 and TRBJ1-3, with TRBD1 identical over 9 bases. The CDR3 totals 14 residues. Trimming removed 1 base from V and 9 bases from J; junction bases left unmatched: 7. CDR1 GTSNPN and CDR2 SVGIG come from the germline V gene (reference sequence). CDR3 region: CAWSEGQGSSTIYF. CDR3 in DNA: TGTGCCTGGAGTGAGGGACAGGGTTCTAGCACCATATATTTT.